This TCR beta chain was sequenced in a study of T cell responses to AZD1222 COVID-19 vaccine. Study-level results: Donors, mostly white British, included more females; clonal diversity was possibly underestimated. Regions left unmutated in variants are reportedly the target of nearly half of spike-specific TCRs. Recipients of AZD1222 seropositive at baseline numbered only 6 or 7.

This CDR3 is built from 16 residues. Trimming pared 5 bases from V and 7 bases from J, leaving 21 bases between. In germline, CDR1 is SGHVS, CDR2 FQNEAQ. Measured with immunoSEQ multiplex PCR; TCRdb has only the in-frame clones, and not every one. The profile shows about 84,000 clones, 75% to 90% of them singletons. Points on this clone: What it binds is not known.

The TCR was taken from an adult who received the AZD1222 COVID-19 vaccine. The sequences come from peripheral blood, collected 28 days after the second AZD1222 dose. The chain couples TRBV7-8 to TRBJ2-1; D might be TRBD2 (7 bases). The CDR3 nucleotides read TGTGCCAGCAGCACCCGGTTTACGCGGGGGCCGAATGAGCAGTTCTTC. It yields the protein CASSTRFTRGPNEQFF.